The present TCR beta chain was sequenced within a study of CD8+ T cells in alopecia areata. About the study: Tofacitinib was taken orally by treated patients, and the dose was 5 to 10 mg twice daily. Study outcomes and limitations: Clonality in lesional scalp, especially alopecia totalis/universalis, exceeded that of normal scalp.

The germline V gene has CDR1 PRHDT and CDR2 FYEKMQ (reference sequence). This CDR3 is built from 14 residues. Trimming pared 1 base from V and 5 bases from J, leaving 9 bases between. On this clone itself: Its target is unknown.

Treatment reported: oral pan-JAK inhibitor, 5-10 mg twice daily. Peripheral blood and lesional scalp punch biopsies were taken from alopecia areata patients. RNA was extracted and reverse transcribed into cDNA as the sequencing template. The data were produced by immunoSEQ multiplex PCR, yet TCRdb's version contains in-frame clones alone and is incomplete. This table has fewer than 100,000 clones, just over 70% appearing once. The sequences come from CD8+ T cells sorted from blood, collected between weeks 43 and 45, from a patient treated with tofacitinib. The receptor's source is a human donor with alopecia areata. V gene TRBV13 combines with J gene TRBJ2-1; D is ambiguous. CDR3 nucleotides: TGTGCCAGCAGCTTAGTAACAGATAACAATGAGCAGTTCTTC. Amino acid sequence: CASSLVTDNNEQFF.